These T cell receptor beta chains were read from a single sample in a study of T cell responses to AZD1222 COVID-19 vaccine. Clones were sequenced by immunoSEQ multiplex PCR, and TCRdb holds only the in-frame ones, with some missing. The data contain about 150,000 clones, about 90% of them singletons. The sequences come from peripheral blood, collected on day 0 of AZD1222 vaccination. The source of these receptors is an adult in good health. Both conserved end residues are part of each CDR3. D genes are given only for firm matches. Clone size, where shown, is once, few, many, or a class for clones that have expanded.

abundance,j_gene,d_gene,v_gene,CDR3aa,CDR3nt
-,TRBJ2-2,-,TRBV11-2,CASSSVSSGELFF,TGTGCCAGCAGCTCGGTCTCGAGCGGGGAGCTGTTTTTT
few,TRBJ2-5,-,TRBV30,CAWSQGRETQYF,TGTGCCTGGAGCCAGGGGCGGGAGACCCAGTACTTC
-,TRBJ2-7,TRBD2,TRBV5-4,CASSPQGGGLYEQYF,TGTGCCAGCAGCCCTCAGGGCGGGGGACTCTACGAGCAGTACTTC
-,TRBJ1-2,-,TRBV6-4,CASSDGLTGTYGYTF,TGTGCCAGCAGTGATGGCCTTACAGGGACCTATGGCTACACCTTC
-,TRBJ1-4,-,TRBV28,CASSPGRLSEKLFF,TGTGCCAGCAGTCCCGGGCGACTGAGTGAAAAACTGTTTTTT
-,TRBJ2-5,-,TRBV7-8,CASSRSYQETQYF,TGTGCCAGCAGCCGCTCTTACCAAGAGACCCAGTACTTC
-,TRBJ2-5,-,TRBV30,CAWSLRDIEETQYF,TGTGCCTGGAGCCTACGGGACATAGAAGAGACCCAGTACTTC
-,TRBJ2-1,TRBD2,TRBV27,CASSPPASGTAEQFF,TGTGCCAGCAGTCCCCCGGCTAGCGGGACGGCTGAGCAGTTCTTC
-,TRBJ2-1,TRBD2,TRBV3-1/TRBV3-2,CASSQGGSGGPYNEQFF,TGTGCCAGCAGCCAAGGGGGTAGCGGGGGCCCCTACAATGAGCAGTTCTTC
few,TRBJ2-7,TRBD1,TRBV10-3,CAISDRQGPYEQYF,TGTGCCATCAGTGACCGACAGGGGCCCTACGAGCAGTACTTC
once,TRBJ2-1,-,TRBV2,CASLFKASYNEQFF,TGTGCCAGCCTTTTCAAGGCCTCCTACAATGAGCAGTTCTTC
-,TRBJ2-7,TRBD1,TRBV5-1,CASSLRTGYTYEQYF,TGCGCCAGCAGCCTTCGGACAGGGTATACCTACGAGCAGTACTTC
-,TRBJ2-3,-,TRBV28,CASTKGEGRHATQYF,TGTGCCAGCACTAAGGGGGAAGGTCGGCACGCTACGCAGTATTTT
-,TRBJ1-4,-,TRBV28,CASIGPGNEKLFF,TGTGCCAGCATCGGGCCGGGTAATGAAAAACTGTTTTTT